The next 2 T cell receptor beta chains were all read from a single sample in a study of Graves' ophthalmopathy and Graves' hyperthyroidism. Amplification from RNA transcripts yielded the TCR beta CDR3 regions. HTBI primers were employed in first-round RT-PCR, then a second-round multiplex PCR followed. TCRdb recomputed calls from the multiplex PCR reads with MiXCR, one row per CDR3 protein. The sample lists 500,000 to 800,000 distinct CDR3 sequences, over 40% seen once, with around 3.3% in the top ten. Sequencing was done on a sample of peripheral blood. These receptors were taken from an adult man with Graves' ophthalmopathy.

This rearrangement joins TRBV7-9 to TRBJ2-5, with 10 bases aligning to TRBD1. The CDR3 is 16 residues long. V was clipped by 4 bases and J by 10 bases; unmatched bases: 15. Looked up from germline, CDR1 is SEHNR and CDR2 is FQNEAQ (reference sequence). The CDR3 DNA reads TGTGCCAGCAGCTCCCTCGACAGGGGGCTGGGGGGTGTCCAGTACTTC. It translates to CASSSLDRGLGGVQYF.

With respect to this clonotype: An end of the junction does not agree with germline; a read error may underlie this. The CDR3 DNA is TGTGCCAGCAGTGAAGGCAGGATAAACCAAGAGACCCAGCATTTT. Translating gives CASSEGRINQETQHF. The V gene is TRBV24-1, the J gene TRBJ1-5, with D unclear. Germline loops: CDR1 KGHDR, CDR2 SFDVKD. The CDR3 runs 15 residues.